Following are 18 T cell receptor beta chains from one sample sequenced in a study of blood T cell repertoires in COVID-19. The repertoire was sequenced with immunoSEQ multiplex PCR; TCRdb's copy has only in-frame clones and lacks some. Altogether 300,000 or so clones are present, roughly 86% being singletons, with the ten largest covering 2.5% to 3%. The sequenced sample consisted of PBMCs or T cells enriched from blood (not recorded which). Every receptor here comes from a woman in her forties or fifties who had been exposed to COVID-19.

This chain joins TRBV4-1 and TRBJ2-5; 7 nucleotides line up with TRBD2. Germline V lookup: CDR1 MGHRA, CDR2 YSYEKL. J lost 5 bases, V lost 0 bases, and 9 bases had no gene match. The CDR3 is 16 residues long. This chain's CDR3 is CASSQDSGGVRETQYF. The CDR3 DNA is TGCGCCAGCAGCCAAGATAGTGGGGGGGTCCGGGAGACCCAGTACTTC.

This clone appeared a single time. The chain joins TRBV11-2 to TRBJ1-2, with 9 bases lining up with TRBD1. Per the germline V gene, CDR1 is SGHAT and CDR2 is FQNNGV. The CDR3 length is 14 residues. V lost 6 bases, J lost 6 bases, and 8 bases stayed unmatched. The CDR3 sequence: CASRDTGGENGYTF. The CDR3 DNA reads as TGTGCCAGCAGGGACACAGGGGGCGAGAATGGCTACACCTTC.

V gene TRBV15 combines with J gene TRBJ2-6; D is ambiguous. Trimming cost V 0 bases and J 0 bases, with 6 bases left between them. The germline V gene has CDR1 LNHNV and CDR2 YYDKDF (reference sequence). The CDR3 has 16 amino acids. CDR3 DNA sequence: TGTGCCACCAGCAGAGACCCTAGCTCTGGGGCCAACGTCCTGACTTTC. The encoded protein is CATSRDPSSGANVLTF.

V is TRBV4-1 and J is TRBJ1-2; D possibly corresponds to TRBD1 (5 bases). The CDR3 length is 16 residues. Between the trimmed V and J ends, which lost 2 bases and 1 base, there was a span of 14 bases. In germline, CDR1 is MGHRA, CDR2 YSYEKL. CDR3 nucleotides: TGCGCCAGCAGCCAACCCCGGCAGGGCCTTAACTATGGCTACACCTTC. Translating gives CASSQPRQGLNYGYTF.

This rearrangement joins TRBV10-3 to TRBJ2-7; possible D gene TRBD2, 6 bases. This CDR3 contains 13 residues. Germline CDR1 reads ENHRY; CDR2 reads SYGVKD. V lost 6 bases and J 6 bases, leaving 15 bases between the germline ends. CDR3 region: CAIRGGVGTEQYF. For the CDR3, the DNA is TGTGCCATCAGAGGAGGGGTAGGGACCGAGCAGTACTTC.

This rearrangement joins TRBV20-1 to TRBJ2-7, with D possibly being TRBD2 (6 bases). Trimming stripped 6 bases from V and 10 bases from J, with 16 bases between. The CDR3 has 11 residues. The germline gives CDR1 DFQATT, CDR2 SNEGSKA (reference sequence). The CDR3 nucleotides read TGCAGTGCCACCGACGGACTATCTCAGTACTTC. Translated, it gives CSATDGLSQYF.

The CDR3, as DNA: TGCGCCAGCAGCCAAAGCATAAGTAGGGGGGGGTACTATGGCTACACCTTC. It yields the protein CASSQSISRGGYYGYTF. V usage is TRBV4-1 and J usage is TRBJ1-2; a possible D gene is TRBD1 (6 bases). Trimming cost V 2 bases and J 3 bases, with 19 bases left between them. Germline V lookup: CDR1 MGHRA, CDR2 YSYEKL. CDR3 length: 17 amino acids.

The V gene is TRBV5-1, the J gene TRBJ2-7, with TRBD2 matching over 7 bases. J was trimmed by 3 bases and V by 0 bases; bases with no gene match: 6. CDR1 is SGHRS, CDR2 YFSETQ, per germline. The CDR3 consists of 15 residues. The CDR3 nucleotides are TGCGCCAGCAGCTTGGCCGGGACTACCAACTACGAGCAGTACTTC. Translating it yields CASSLAGTTNYEQYF.

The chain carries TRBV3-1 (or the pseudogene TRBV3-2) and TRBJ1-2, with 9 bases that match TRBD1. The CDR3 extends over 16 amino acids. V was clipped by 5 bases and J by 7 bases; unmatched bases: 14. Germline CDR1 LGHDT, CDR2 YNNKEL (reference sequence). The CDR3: CASSSPGTGISLGYTF. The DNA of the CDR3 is TGTGCCAGCAGCAGCCCCGGGACAGGGATATCCCTTGGCTACACCTTC.

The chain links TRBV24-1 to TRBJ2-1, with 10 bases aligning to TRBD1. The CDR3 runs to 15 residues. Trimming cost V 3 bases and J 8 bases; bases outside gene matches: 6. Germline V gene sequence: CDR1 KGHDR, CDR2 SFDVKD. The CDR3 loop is CATSDKGQGRYEQFF. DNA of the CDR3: TGTGCCACCAGTGATAAGGGACAGGGGAGGTATGAGCAGTTCTTC.

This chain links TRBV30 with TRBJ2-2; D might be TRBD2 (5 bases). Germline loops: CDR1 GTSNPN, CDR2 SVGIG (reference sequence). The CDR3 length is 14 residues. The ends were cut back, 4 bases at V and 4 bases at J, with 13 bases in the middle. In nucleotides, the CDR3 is TGTGCCTGGATGCCGGGATTGCGCACCGGGGAGCTGTTTTTT. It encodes CAWMPGLRTGELFF.

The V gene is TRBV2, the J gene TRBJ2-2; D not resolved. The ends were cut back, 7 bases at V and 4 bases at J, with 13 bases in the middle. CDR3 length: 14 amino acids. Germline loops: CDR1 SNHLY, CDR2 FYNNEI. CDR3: CASTQISATGELFF. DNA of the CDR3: TGTGCCAGCACGCAAATCAGTGCCACCGGGGAGCTGTTTTTT.

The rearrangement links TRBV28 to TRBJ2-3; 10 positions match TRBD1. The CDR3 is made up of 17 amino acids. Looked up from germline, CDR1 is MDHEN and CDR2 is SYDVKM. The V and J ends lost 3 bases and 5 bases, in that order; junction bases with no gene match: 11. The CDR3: CASSFSDRGRGEDTQYF. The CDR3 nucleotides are TGTGCCAGCAGTTTCTCTGACAGGGGGCGCGGTGAAGATACGCAGTATTTT. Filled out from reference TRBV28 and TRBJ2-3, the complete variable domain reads DVKVTQSSRYLVKRTGEKVFLECVQDMDHENMFWYRQDPGLGLRLIYFSYDVKMKEKGDIPEGYSVSREKKERFSLILESASTNQTSMYLCASSFSDRGRGEDTQYFGPGTRLTVL.

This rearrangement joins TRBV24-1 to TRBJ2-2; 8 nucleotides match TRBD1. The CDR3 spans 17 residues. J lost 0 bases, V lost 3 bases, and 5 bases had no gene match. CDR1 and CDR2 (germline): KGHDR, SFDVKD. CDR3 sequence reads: CATSDLDRGANTGELFF. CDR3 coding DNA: TGTGCCACCAGTGATCTAGACAGGGGTGCGAACACCGGGGAGCTGTTTTTT.

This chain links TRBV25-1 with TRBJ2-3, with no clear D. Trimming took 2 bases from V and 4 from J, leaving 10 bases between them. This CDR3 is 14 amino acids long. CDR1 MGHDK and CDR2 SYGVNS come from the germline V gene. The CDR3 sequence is CASSEGPTPDTQYF. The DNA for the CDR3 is TGTGCCAGCAGTGAAGGGCCCACCCCAGATACGCAGTATTTT.

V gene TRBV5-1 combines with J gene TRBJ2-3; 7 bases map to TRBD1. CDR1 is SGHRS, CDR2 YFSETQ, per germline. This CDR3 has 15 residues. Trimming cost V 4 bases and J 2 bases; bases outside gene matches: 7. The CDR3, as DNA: TGCGCCAGCAGCCGACAGGGCCGGAACACAGATACGCAGTATTTT. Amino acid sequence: CASSRQGRNTDTQYF. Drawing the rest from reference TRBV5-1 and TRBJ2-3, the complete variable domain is KAGVTQTPRYLIKTRGQQVTLSCSPISGHRSVSWYQQTPGQGLQFLFEYFSETQRNKGNFPGRFSGRQFSNSRSEMNVSTLELGDSALYLCASSRQGRNTDTQYFGPGTRLTVL.

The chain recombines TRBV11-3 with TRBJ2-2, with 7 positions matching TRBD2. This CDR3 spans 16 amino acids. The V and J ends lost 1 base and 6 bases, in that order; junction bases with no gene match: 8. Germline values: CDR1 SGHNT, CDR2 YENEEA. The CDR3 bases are TGTGCCAGCAGCTTAGGGCTGGGGAGGGGCGCCGGGGAGCTGTTTTTT. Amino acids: CASSLGLGRGAGELFF.

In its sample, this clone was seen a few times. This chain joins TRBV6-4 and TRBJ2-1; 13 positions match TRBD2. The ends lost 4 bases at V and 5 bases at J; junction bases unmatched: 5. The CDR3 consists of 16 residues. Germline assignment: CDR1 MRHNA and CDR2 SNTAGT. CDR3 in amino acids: CASSASTSGGHNEQFF. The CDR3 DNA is TGTGCCAGCAGTGCCTCGACTAGCGGGGGGCACAATGAGCAGTTCTTC.